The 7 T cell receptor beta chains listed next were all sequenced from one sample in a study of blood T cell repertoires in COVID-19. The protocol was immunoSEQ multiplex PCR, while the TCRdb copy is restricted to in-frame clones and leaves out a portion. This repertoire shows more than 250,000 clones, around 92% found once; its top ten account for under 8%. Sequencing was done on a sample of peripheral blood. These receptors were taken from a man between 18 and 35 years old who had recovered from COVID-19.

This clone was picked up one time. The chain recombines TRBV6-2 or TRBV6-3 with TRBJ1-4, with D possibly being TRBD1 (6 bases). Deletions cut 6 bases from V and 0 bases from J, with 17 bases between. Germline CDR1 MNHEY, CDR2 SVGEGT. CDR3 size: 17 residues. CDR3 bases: TGTGCCAGCAGCAAAGGACAGTTTCAGTCAACTAATGAAAAACTGTTTTTT. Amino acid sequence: CASSKGQFQSTNEKLFF.

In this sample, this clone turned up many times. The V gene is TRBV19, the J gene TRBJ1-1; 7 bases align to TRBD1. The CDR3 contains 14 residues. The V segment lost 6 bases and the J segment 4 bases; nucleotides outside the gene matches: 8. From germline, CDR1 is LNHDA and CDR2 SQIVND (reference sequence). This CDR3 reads CASSHTGVGTEAFF. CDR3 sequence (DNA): TGTGCCAGTAGCCACACAGGGGTTGGCACTGAAGCTTTCTTT.

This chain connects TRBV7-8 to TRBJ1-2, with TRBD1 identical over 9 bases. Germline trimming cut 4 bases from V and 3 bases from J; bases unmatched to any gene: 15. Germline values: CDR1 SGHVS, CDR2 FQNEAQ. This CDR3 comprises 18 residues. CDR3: CASSSSSPQGAIYYGYTF. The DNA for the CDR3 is TGTGCCAGCAGCTCCAGCTCTCCACAGGGGGCCATATACTATGGCTACACCTTC.

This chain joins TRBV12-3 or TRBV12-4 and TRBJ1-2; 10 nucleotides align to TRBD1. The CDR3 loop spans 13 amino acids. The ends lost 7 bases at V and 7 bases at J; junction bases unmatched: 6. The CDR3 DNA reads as TGTGCCAGCATCGGACAGGGGGTGGGTGGCTACACCTTC. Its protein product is CASIGQGVGGYTF.

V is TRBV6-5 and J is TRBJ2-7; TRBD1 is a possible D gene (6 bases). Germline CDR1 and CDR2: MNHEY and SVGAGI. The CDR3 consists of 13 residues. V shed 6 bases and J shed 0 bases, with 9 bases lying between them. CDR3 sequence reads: CASREDSSYEQYF. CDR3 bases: TGTGCCAGCAGAGAGGACAGCTCCTACGAGCAGTACTTC.

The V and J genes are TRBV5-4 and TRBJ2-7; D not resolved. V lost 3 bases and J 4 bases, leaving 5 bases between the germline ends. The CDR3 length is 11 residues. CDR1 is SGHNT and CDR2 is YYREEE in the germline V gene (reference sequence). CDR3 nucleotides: TGTGCCAGCAGCTCCCAATACGAGCAGTACTTC. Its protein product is CASSSQYEQYF.

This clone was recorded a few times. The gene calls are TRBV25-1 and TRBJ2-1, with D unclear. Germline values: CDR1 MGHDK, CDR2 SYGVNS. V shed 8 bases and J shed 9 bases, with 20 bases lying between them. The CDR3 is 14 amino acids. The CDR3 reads CASALLSWATEQFF. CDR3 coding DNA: TGTGCCAGCGCCCTCCTTAGTTGGGCCACTGAGCAGTTCTTC.